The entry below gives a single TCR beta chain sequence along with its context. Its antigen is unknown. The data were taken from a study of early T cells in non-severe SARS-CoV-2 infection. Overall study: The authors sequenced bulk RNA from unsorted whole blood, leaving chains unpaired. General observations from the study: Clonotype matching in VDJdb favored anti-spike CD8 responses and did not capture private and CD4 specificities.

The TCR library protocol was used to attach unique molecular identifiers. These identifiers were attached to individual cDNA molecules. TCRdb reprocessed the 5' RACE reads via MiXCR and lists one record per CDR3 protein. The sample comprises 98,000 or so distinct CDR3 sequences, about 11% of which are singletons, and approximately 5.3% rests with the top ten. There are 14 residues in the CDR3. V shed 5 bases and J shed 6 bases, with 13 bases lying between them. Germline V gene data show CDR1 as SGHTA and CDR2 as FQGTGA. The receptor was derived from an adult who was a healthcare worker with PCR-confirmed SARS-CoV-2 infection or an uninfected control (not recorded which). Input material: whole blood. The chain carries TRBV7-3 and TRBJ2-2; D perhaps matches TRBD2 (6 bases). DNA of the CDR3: TGTGCCAGCAGCGAGACGGGGGACGCCGGGGAGCTGTTTTTT. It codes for CASSETGDAGELFF.